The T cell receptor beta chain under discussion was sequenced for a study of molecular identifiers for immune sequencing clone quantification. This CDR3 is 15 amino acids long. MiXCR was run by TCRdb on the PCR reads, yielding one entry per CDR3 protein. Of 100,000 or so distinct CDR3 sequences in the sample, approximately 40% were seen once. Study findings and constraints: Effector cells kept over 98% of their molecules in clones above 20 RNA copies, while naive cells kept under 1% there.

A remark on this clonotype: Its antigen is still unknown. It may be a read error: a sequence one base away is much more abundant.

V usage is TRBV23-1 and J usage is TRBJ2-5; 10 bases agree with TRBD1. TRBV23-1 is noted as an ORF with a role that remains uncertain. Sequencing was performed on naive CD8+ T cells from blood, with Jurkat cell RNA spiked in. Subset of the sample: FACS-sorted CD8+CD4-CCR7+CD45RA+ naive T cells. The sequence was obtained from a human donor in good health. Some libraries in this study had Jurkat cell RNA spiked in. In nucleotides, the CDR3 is TGCGCCAGCAGTCAATCCGGGACAGGGGAAGGGACCCAGAACTTC. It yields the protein CASSQSGTGEGTQNF.